This is a list of T cell receptor beta chains from one sample in a study of T cell responses to AZD1222 COVID-19 vaccine. The data were produced by immunoSEQ multiplex PCR, yet TCRdb's version contains in-frame clones alone and is incomplete. The repertoire holds about 150,000 clones, with 80% to 95% as singletons. Sequencing was performed on peripheral blood, taken 28 days after the second AZD1222 dose. These receptors were obtained from an adult who received the AZD1222 COVID-19 vaccine. Each CDR3 is given with its conserved first and last residue. A D gene is named only where the DNA matches it firmly. The size of a clone is reported for some rows only, either as once, few or many, or as a class for expanded clones.

D gene	V gene	clone size	J gene	CDR3 protein	CDR3 DNA
NA	TRBV6-5	NA	TRBJ2-3	CASTPGPSTDTQYF	TGTGCCAGCACTCCGGGCCCTAGCACAGATACGCAGTATTTT
TRBD1	TRBV23-1	NA	TRBJ1-5	CASRTGERGQPQHF	TGCGCCAGCAGGACAGGGGAAAGAGGTCAGCCCCAGCATTTT
NA	TRBV9	NA	TRBJ2-1	CASSVTGSAPYNEQFF	TGTGCCAGCAGCGTAACTGGGTCGGCCCCTTACAATGAGCAGTTCTTC
NA	TRBV21-1	once	TRBJ2-7	CASSPGTADSYEQYF	TGTGCCAGCAGCCCAGGGACGGCCGATTCCTACGAGCAGTACTTC
TRBD2	TRBV11-2	NA	TRBJ2-2	CATGLVNTGELFF	TGTGCCACCGGACTAGTGAACACCGGGGAGCTGTTTTTT
TRBD1	TRBV9	NA	TRBJ1-1	CASIRDRGPTEAFF	TGTGCCAGCATACGGGACAGGGGGCCTACTGAAGCTTTCTTT
NA	TRBV3-1/TRBV3-2	once	TRBJ1-4	CASSTREALGLFF	TGTGCCAGCAGCACCCGGGAGGCTTTAGGACTGTTTTTT
TRBD2	TRBV4-1	few	TRBJ2-7	CASSYTSGSSYEQYF	TGCGCCAGCAGCTATACTAGCGGGTCTTCCTACGAGCAGTACTTC
NA	TRBV5-1	NA	TRBJ2-7	CASTLRGGLEQYF	TGCGCCAGCACCCTAAGGGGGGGGCTAGAGCAGTACTTC
TRBD1	TRBV7-9	NA	TRBJ1-1	CASSGLQGAGEAFF	TGTGCCAGCAGCGGATTACAGGGGGCAGGTGAAGCTTTCTTT
NA	TRBV6-1	once	TRBJ1-5	CASSENGAGFAGNQPQHF	TGTGCCAGCAGTGAAAATGGTGCAGGCTTCGCGGGCAATCAGCCCCAGCATTTT
TRBD1	TRBV7-9	NA	TRBJ1-1	CASIRDRVSQNTEAFF	TGTGCCAGCATTCGAGACAGGGTGAGCCAGAACACTGAAGCTTTCTTT
NA	TRBV19	NA	TRBJ2-1	CASTLGPGQRHNEQFF	TGTGCCAGTACCCTAGGCCCCGGACAGCGCCACAATGAACAGTTCTTC
TRBD1	TRBV5-8	NA	TRBJ1-5	CASSSGQGGNQPQHF	TGTGCCAGCAGCTCGGGACAGGGGGGCAATCAGCCCCAGCATTTT
TRBD1	TRBV5-6	NA	TRBJ2-7	CASSNRDRVHEQYF	TGTGCCAGCAGCAACCGGGACAGGGTCCACGAGCAGTACTTC
NA	TRBV5-4	NA	TRBJ2-3	CASSLVGGGGTQYF	TGTGCCAGCAGCTTGGTCGGTGGCGGGGGCACGCAGTATTTT
NA	TRBV21-1	once	TRBJ2-7	CASTPDRGLYEQYF	TGTGCCAGCACCCCAGACAGGGGGCTATACGAGCAGTACTTC
NA	TRBV19	few	TRBJ1-5	CASSIITGSSNQPQHF	TGTGCCAGTAGTATTATTACAGGGTCAAGCAATCAGCCCCAGCATTTT
NA	TRBV18	few	TRBJ2-7	CASSPLSAASSYEQYF	TGTGCCAGCTCACCACTTTCGGCGGCAAGCTCCTACGAGCAGTACTTC
NA	TRBV28	NA	TRBJ1-1	CASSLGLQKAFF	TGTGCCAGCAGTTTAGGGTTACAGAAAGCTTTCTTT
NA	TRBV9	NA	TRBJ2-1	CASSAYGTSYNEQFF	TGTGCCAGCAGCGCATACGGGACGTCCTACAATGAGCAGTTCTTC
TRBD2	TRBV7-6	NA	TRBJ2-3	CASSPRPTSGLDTQYF	TGTGCCAGCAGCCCAAGGCCCACTAGCGGCCTGGATACGCAGTATTTT
NA	TRBV12-3/TRBV12-4	NA	TRBJ2-7	CASSLWRGLEQYF	TGTGCCAGCAGTCTCTGGAGGGGGTTGGAGCAGTACTTC
NA	TRBV12-5	NA	TRBJ1-5	CASGLDSQPQHF	TGTGCTAGTGGTTTGGACAGTCAGCCCCAGCATTTT
TRBD1	TRBV30	once	TRBJ1-5	CAWSTPGGDQPQHF	TGTGCCTGGAGTACCCCAGGGGGCGATCAGCCCCAGCATTTT
NA	TRBV6-6	NA	TRBJ1-5	CASSYQPDSNQPQHF	TGTGCCAGCAGTTACCAGCCCGATAGCAATCAGCCCCAGCATTTT
NA	TRBV5-4	NA	TRBJ1-1	CASSLGAVAEAFF	TGTGCCAGCAGCTTGGGAGCGGTCGCTGAAGCTTTCTTT
NA	TRBV6-6	NA	TRBJ1-2	CASSPRTGALKLYYGYTF	TGTGCCAGCAGTCCCCGAACAGGAGCGCTTAAACTTTACTATGGCTACACCTTC
NA	TRBV6-2/TRBV6-3	NA	TRBJ1-1	CASTPPGGGRMNTEAFF	TGTGCCAGCACCCCTCCAGGCGGGGGGCGGATGAACACTGAAGCTTTCTTT
NA	TRBV6-5	NA	TRBJ2-2	CARGASANTGELFF	TGTGCCAGAGGGGCATCCGCGAACACCGGGGAGCTGTTTTTT
NA	TRBV10-2	NA	TRBJ1-2	CASSLLGHKGSYTF	TGCGCCAGTAGCCTGCTCGGGCATAAGGGGAGCTACACCTTC
NA	TRBV27	medium-sized	TRBJ1-1	CASSFGAGAMNTEAFF	TGTGCCAGCAGTTTCGGGGCAGGGGCAATGAACACTGAAGCTTTCTTT
NA	TRBV6-6	NA	TRBJ2-7	CASSWQEDYEQYF	TGTGCCAGCAGTTGGCAGGAAGACTACGAGCAGTACTTC
NA	TRBV5-1	NA	TRBJ2-5	CASSPGKETQYF	TGCGCCAGCAGTCCAGGGAAGGAGACCCAGTACTTC
TRBD2	TRBV9	NA	TRBJ2-5	CASSVGVAGAETQYF	TGTGCCAGCAGCGTAGGGGTAGCGGGAGCAGAGACCCAGTACTTC
TRBD1	TRBV15	few	TRBJ1-2	CATSRGQGASYGYTF	TGTGCCACCAGCAGAGGACAGGGGGCTTCTTATGGCTACACCTTC
NA	TRBV6-1	NA	TRBJ1-4	CASSERRTLWEKLFF	TGTGCCAGCAGTGAAAGGCGAACCCTATGGGAAAAACTGTTTTTT
TRBD1	TRBV28	NA	TRBJ2-7	CASSPVGQGRSYEQYF	TGTGCCAGCAGCCCTGTGGGACAGGGGAGATCCTACGAGCAGTACTTC
NA	TRBV6-1	NA	TRBJ1-3	CASSATGGGSGNTIYF	TGTGCCAGCAGTGCCACAGGCGGGGGCTCTGGAAACACCATATATTTT
TRBD1	TRBV29-1	NA	TRBJ1-2	CSVEVAQGAGGYTF	TGCAGCGTTGAAGTTGCTCAGGGGGCGGGAGGCTACACCTTC